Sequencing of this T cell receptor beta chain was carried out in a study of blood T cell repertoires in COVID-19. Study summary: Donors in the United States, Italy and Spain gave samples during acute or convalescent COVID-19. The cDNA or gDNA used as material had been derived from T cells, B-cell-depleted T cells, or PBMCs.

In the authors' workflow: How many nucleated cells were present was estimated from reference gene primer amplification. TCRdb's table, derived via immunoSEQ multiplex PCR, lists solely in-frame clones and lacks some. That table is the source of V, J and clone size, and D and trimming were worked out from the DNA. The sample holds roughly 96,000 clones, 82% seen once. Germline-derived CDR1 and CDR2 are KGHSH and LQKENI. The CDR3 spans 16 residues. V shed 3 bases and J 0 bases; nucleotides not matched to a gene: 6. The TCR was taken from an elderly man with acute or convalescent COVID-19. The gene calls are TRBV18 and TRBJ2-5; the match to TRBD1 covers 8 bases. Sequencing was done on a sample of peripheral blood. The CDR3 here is CASSPRQGKNQETQYF. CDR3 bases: TGTGCCAGCTCACCCCGACAGGGGAAAAACCAAGAGACCCAGTACTTC.